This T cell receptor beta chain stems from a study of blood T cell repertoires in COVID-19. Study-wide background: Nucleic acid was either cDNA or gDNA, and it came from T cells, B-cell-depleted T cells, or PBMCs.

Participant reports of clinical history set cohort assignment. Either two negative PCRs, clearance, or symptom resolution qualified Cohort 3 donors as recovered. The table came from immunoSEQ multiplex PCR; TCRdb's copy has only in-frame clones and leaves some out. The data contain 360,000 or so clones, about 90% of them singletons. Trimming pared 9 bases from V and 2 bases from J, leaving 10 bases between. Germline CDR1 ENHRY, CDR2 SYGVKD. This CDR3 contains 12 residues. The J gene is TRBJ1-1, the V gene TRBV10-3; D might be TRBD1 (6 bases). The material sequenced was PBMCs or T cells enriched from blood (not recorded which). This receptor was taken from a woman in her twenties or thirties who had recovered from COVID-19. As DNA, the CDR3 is TGTGCCATTTCGGACAGAAACACTGAAGCTTTCTTT. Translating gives CAISDRNTEAFF.